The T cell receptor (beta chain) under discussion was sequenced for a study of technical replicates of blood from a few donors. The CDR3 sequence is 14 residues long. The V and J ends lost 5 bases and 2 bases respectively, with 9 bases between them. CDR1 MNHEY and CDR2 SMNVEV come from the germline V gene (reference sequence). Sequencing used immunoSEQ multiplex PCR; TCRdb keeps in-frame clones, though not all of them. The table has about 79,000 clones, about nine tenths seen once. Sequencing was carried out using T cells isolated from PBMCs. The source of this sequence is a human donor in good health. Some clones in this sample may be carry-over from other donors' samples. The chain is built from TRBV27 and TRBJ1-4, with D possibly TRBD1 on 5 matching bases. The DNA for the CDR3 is TGTGCCAGCAGTAATAAGGGGACTAATGAAAAACTGTTTTTT. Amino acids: CASSNKGTNEKLFF.